The 10 T cell receptor beta chains presented below share a single source sample, sequenced in a study of T cells in Graves' hyperthyroidism and ophthalmopathy. The CDR3 regions of TCR beta were amplified from RNA transcripts. The primer set for the first-round RT-PCR of the TCR CDR3 was HTBI. MiXCR was run by TCRdb on the multiplex PCR reads, yielding one entry per CDR3 protein. The table lists hundreds of thousands of distinct CDR3 sequences, more than 12% of them singletons, with around 12% in the top ten. Sequenced input: blood. The receptors shown here come from a woman aged 50 to 60 with Graves' ophthalmopathy.

The chain is built from TRBV7-2 and TRBJ1-6; TRBD1 matches at 7 bases. Unmatched junction bases numbered 11, after V lost 3 bases and J lost 3 bases. From germline, CDR1 is SGHTA and CDR2 FQGNSA. The CDR3 runs 18 residues. CDR3 in DNA: TGTGCCAGCAGCTTTTTCACCCCGACAGGGTACTATAATTCACCCCTCCACTTT. This translates into CASSFFTPTGYYNSPLHF.

This clonotype was observed many times. CDR3 sequence (DNA): TGCAGTGCTAGAGATCAAGGAGTGGCAGATACGCAGTATTTT. It is translated as CSARDQGVADTQYF. The rearrangement links TRBV20-1 to TRBJ2-3; D is undetermined. The germline gives CDR1 DFQATT, CDR2 SNEGSKA (reference sequence). The V gene lost 0 bases and the J gene lost 4 bases, with 11 bases spanning the gap. The CDR3 contains 14 residues.

This clonotype was observed at least ten times. The rearrangement uses TRBV7-2 and TRBJ1-5; D ambiguous. Germline values: CDR1 SGHTA, CDR2 FQGNSA. The CDR3 is 15 amino acids. V was clipped by 4 bases and J by 0 bases, with 10 bases between them. CDR3 in DNA: TGTGCCAGCAGCTCCCACGTAAATAGCAATCAGCCCCAGCATTTT. It yields the protein CASSSHVNSNQPQHF.

The rearrangement uses TRBV4-2 and TRBJ2-3, with TRBD2 identical over 12 bases. Germline-derived CDR1 and CDR2 are LGHNA and YNFKEQ. Losses at the gene ends were 0 bases for V and 5 bases for J; bases not matched to a gene: 6. CDR3 length: 17 residues. CDR3 sequence: CASSQDPSGRDVDTQYF. CDR3 sequence (DNA): TGTGCCAGCAGCCAAGATCCTAGCGGGAGGGATGTAGATACGCAGTATTTT.

This clonotype was counted ten times or more. The rearrangement joins TRBV5-1 to TRBJ2-4; weak D call: TRBD1 (5 bases). This CDR3 region has 15 residues. Germline values: CDR1 SGHRS, CDR2 YFSETQ. Trimming took 0 bases from V and 7 from J, leaving 14 bases between them. CDR3 DNA sequence: TGCGCCAGCAGCTTGGCGGACACAATGGGGAACATTCAGTACTTC. It yields the protein CASSLADTMGNIQYF.

There are a few counts of this clonotype. The gene calls are TRBV5-6 and TRBJ1-3; 9 bases are shared with TRBD1. The V gene's germline CDR1 is SGHDT and CDR2 YYEEEE. This CDR3 has 15 residues. J was trimmed by 3 bases and V by 0 bases; bases with no gene match: 1. CDR3 loop: CASSLGTGVGNTIYF. CDR3 sequence (DNA): TGTGCCAGCAGCTTGGGGACAGGGGTTGGAAACACCATATATTTT. The entire variable domain, with the rest obtained from reference TRBV5-6 and TRBJ1-3, is as follows: DAGVTQSPTHLIKTRGQQVTLRCSPKSGHDTVSWYQQALGQGPQFIFQYYEEEERQRGNFPDRFSGHQFPNYSSELNVNALLLGDSALYLCASSLGTGVGNTIYFGEGSWLTVV.

The chain carries TRBV10-3 and TRBJ2-1; 9 bases agree with TRBD2. V was clipped by 6 bases and J by 7 bases; unmatched bases: 7. CDR3 size: 14 residues. CDR1 is ENHRY, CDR2 SYGVKD, per germline. The CDR3, as DNA: TGTGCCATCAGCCCAGCGGGAGGAATAAATGAGCAGTTCTTC. This codes for CAISPAGGINEQFF.

This clonotype occurred many times. This chain uses TRBV5-1 with TRBJ1-2, with 7 bases matching TRBD1. The CDR3 extends over 15 amino acids. Losses at the gene ends were 0 bases for V and 4 bases for J; bases not matched to a gene: 6. Per germline, CDR1 SGHRS and CDR2 YFSETQ. This CDR3 reads CASSLDRGRVYGYTF. In DNA form, the CDR3 reads TGCGCCAGCAGCTTGGACAGGGGACGGGTCTATGGCTACACCTTC.

This clonotype was counted a few times. The chain has TRBV5-6 and TRBJ2-3, with 7 bases matching TRBD2. Germline V gene sequence: CDR1 SGHDT, CDR2 YYEEEE. The V gene end was trimmed by 5 bases and the J gene end by 0 bases; junction bases not matched to a gene: 9. This CDR3 region has 16 residues. CDR3 loop: CASSPILAASTDTQYF. For the CDR3, the DNA is TGTGCCAGCAGTCCAATTCTAGCGGCTAGCACAGATACGCAGTATTTT. The variable domain in full, completed from reference TRBV5-6 and TRBJ2-3, reads DAGVTQSPTHLIKTRGQQVTLRCSPKSGHDTVSWYQQALGQGPQFIFQYYEEEERQRGNFPDRFSGHQFPNYSSELNVNALLLGDSALYLCASSPILAASTDTQYFGPGTRLTVL.

The genes are TRBV19 and TRBJ2-2; D is ambiguous. Germline loops: CDR1 LNHDA, CDR2 SQIVND (reference sequence). With 4 bases removed from V and 2 bases from J, the gap between germline ends came to 8 bases. The CDR3 covers 14 residues. CDR3 sequence reads: CASSTKINTGELFF. The CDR3 DNA is TGTGCCAGTAGTACTAAAATAAACACCGGGGAGCTGTTTTTT. The variable domain in full, with the rest retrieved from reference TRBV19 and TRBJ2-2, is DGGITQSPKYLFRKEGQNVTLSCEQNLNHDAMYWYRQDPGQGLRLIYYSQIVNDFQKGDIAEGYSVSREKKESFPLTVTSAQKNPTAFYLCASSTKINTGELFFGEGSRLTVL.